A single sample gave rise to the 29 T cell receptor beta chains below, sequenced in a study of response to subunit inactivated influenza vaccine. TCRdb used MiXCR to reprocess the RT-PCR reads, holding one entry per CDR3 protein. The sample has about 650,000 distinct CDR3 sequences; 14% are singletons. The sequencing here drew on PBMCs from blood, taken 14 to 15 days before vaccination. These receptors all stem from a man in his fifties or sixties who received an inactivated influenza vaccine.

The gene calls are TRBV12-3 or TRBV12-4 and TRBJ1-4; D perhaps matches TRBD1 (5 bases). This CDR3 contains 14 residues. Trimming stripped 3 bases from V and 4 bases from J, with 9 bases between. DNA for the CDR3: TGTGCCAGCAGTTTCGGACACCGTAATGAAAAACTGTTTTTT. Its protein is CASSFGHRNEKLFF.

J is TRBJ2-5 and V is TRBV29-1; D may match TRBD1 or TRBD2 (5 bases each). The CDR3 has 15 residues. In germline, CDR1 is SQVTM, CDR2 ANQGSEA. The V end was cut by 3 bases, the J end by 2 bases, with 16 bases between. CDR3 amino acids: CSVEASPGPQETQYF. CDR3 in DNA: TGCAGCGTTGAGGCAAGCCCGGGACCACAAGAGACCCAGTACTTC.

There are a few counts of this clonotype. The V call is TRBV7-8, the J call TRBJ2-3; 8 positions agree with TRBD2. The CDR3 is made up of 16 amino acids. The germline V gene has CDR1 SGHVS and CDR2 FQNEAQ. V lost 2 bases to trimming and J lost 2 bases; unmatched junction nucleotides: 6. CDR3 DNA sequence: TGTGCCAGCAGCTTACTGAGCGGGAGCGCCACAGATACGCAGTATTTT. As protein: CASSLLSGSATDTQYF.

This clonotype occurred a few times. The rearrangement links TRBV28 to TRBJ2-7; a weak D match, TRBD1 (6 bases). CDR1 is MDHEN, CDR2 SYDVKM, per germline. The CDR3 runs 14 residues. V shed 3 bases and J shed 7 bases, with 16 bases lying between them. CDR3 in DNA: TGTGCCAGCAGTTTGGGCCGTGGGGGCGCAGAGCAGTACTTC. Its translation: CASSLGRGGAEQYF. The full variable domain, its missing parts supplied by reference TRBV28 and TRBJ2-7, is DVKVTQSSRYLVKRTGEKVFLECVQDMDHENMFWYRQDPGLGLRLIYFSYDVKMKEKGDIPEGYSVSREKKERFSLILESASTNQTSMYLCASSLGRGGAEQYFGPGTRLTVT.

This clonotype was detected only a few times. The chain links TRBV7-2 to TRBJ2-2, with 10 bases fitting TRBD1. The V gene's germline CDR1 is SGHTA and CDR2 FQGNSA. The ends lost 5 bases at V and 4 bases at J; junction bases unmatched: 4. The CDR3 loop spans 15 amino acids. Here the CDR3 DNA reads TGTGCCAGCAGCCGGACAGGGGGGGGCACCGGGGAGCTGTTTTTT. Its translation is CASSRTGGGTGELFF.

This clonotype was detected only a few times. The chain uses TRBV7-8 and TRBJ2-7; weak D call: TRBD1 (7 bases). The V gene's germline CDR1 is SGHVS and CDR2 FQNEAQ. The ends were cut back, 0 bases at V and 4 bases at J, with 16 bases in the middle. The CDR3 totals 16 residues. The CDR3 region is CASSLAQGGTGYEQYF. CDR3 nucleotide sequence: TGTGCCAGCAGCTTAGCGCAGGGGGGCACGGGTTACGAGCAGTACTTC. The whole variable domain, filled in from reference TRBV7-8 and TRBJ2-7, reads GAGVSQSPRYKVAKRGQDVALRCDPISGHVSLFWYQQALGQGPEFLTYFQNEAQLDKSGLPSDRFFAERPEGSVSTLKIQRTQQEDSAVYLCASSLAQGGTGYEQYFGPGTRLTVT.

This clonotype has ten or more counts. The rearrangement joins TRBV7-2 to TRBJ1-2, with TRBD1 matching 7 bases. The germline V gene encodes CDR1 SGHTA and CDR2 FQGNSA. This CDR3 contains 15 residues. V lost 2 bases to trimming and J lost 5 bases; unmatched junction nucleotides: 8. The CDR3 DNA is TGTGCCAGCAGCTTAACAGGGGACCCAGGTTATGGCTACACCTTC. This sequence encodes CASSLTGDPGYGYTF.

Only a few counts were recorded for this clonotype. Here the CDR3 reads CASRSRNTGELFF. The CDR3 coding sequence is TGTGCCAGCAGGAGCAGAAACACCGGGGAGCTGTTTTTT. The chain couples TRBV21-1 to TRBJ2-2. TRBV21-1 is a documented pseudogene. This CDR3 region has 13 residues.

This clonotype has more than one count but fewer than ten. The chain uses TRBV6-2 or TRBV6-3 and TRBJ2-1, with D tentatively TRBD1 (5 bases). Trimming took 2 bases from V and 5 from J, leaving 13 bases between them. Germline lookup yields CDR1 MNHEY and CDR2 SVGEGT. The CDR3 loop spans 15 amino acids. CDR3: CASSYQGAGNNEQFF. The CDR3 DNA reads as TGTGCCAGCAGTTACCAAGGGGCAGGAAACAATGAGCAGTTCTTC.

This clonotype was detected only a few times. The V gene is TRBV5-6, the J gene TRBJ2-3; 10 bases are a match to TRBD2. The CDR3 has 15 residues. Germline V gene sequence: CDR1 SGHDT, CDR2 YYEEEE. V shed 7 bases, J shed 5 bases, and the junction held 10 bases outside the gene matches. CDR3 bases: TGTGCCAGCGGCCGGACTAGCGGAGGGGGAGATACGCAGTATTTT. Translated: CASGRTSGGGDTQYF.

This clonotype was found a few times. The V gene is TRBV9, the J gene TRBJ2-3; 10 bases match TRBD2. Germline CDR1 SGDLS, CDR2 YYNGEE. V trimming: 0 bases; J trimming: 3 bases; junction bases outside the gene matches: 10. The CDR3 spans 18 residues. CDR3 loop: CASSVAVSGRQGTDTQYF. CDR3 DNA sequence: TGTGCCAGCAGCGTAGCGGTTAGCGGGAGGCAAGGGACAGATACGCAGTATTTT.

This clonotype was picked up many times. For the CDR3, the DNA is TGCAGCGTGACAGGGGTCTCCTACGAGCAGTACTTC. Its protein product is CSVTGVSYEQYF. The rearrangement uses TRBV29-1 and TRBJ2-7; the match to TRBD1 covers 8 bases. CDR3 length: 12 amino acids. V lost 6 bases, J lost 0 bases, and 1 base stayed unmatched. Germline V gene data show CDR1 as SQVTM and CDR2 as ANQGSEA.

This chain links TRBV7-9 with TRBJ1-3; no clear D gene. CDR3 length: 14 residues. Germline V CDR1 and CDR2: SEHNR, FQNEAQ (reference sequence). Deletions cut 1 base from V and 1 base from J, with 5 bases between. In nucleotides, the CDR3 is TGTGCCAGCAGCTTAGTCCTGTCTGGAAACACCATATATTTT. Encoded protein: CASSLVLSGNTIYF.

This clonotype was found a few times. The V call is TRBV7-2, the J call TRBJ2-3, with TRBD2 matching over 11 bases. CDR3 size: 17 residues. V was clipped by 1 base and J by 2 bases; unmatched bases: 5. CDR1 and CDR2 from the germline V gene are SGHTA and FQGNSA. Written as DNA, the CDR3 is TGTGCCAGCAGCTTAGGCGGACTAGCGGGCTTCACAGATACGCAGTATTTT. Translated: CASSLGGLAGFTDTQYF.

This chain joins TRBV9 and TRBJ2-1, with 8 bases identical to TRBD1. Per germline, CDR1 SGDLS and CDR2 YYNGEE. The CDR3 has 15 residues. Trimming at V came to 0 bases and at J to 2 bases, leaving 1 base not matched to a gene. The CDR3 loop reads CASSVGDRTYNEQFF. DNA of the CDR3: TGTGCCAGCAGCGTAGGGGACAGGACCTACAATGAGCAGTTCTTC.

This rearrangement joins TRBV20-1 to TRBJ2-7; D not resolved. The CDR3 is made up of 14 amino acids. Trimming left V 6 bases short and J 0 bases short, with 15 bases between. CDR1 and CDR2 (germline): DFQATT, SNEGSKA (reference sequence). CDR3 in amino acids: CSASDRSSSYEQYF. The CDR3 DNA reads TGCAGTGCCTCTGATCGATCTAGCTCCTACGAGCAGTACTTC.

This clonotype was seen a handful of times. This chain links TRBV5-1 with TRBJ2-3, with 8 bases matching TRBD2. V was clipped by 5 bases and J by 2 bases; unmatched bases: 7. The germline gives CDR1 SGHRS, CDR2 YFSETQ. This CDR3 has 15 residues. The CDR3 loop reads CASREGLELTDTQYF. CDR3 bases: TGCGCCAGCAGAGAGGGACTAGAACTCACAGATACGCAGTATTTT.

V is TRBV4-3 and J is TRBJ2-1; a weak D match, TRBD2 (5 bases). This CDR3 region has 15 residues. Germline loops: CDR1 LGHNA, CDR2 YSLEER. Trimming removed 3 bases at V and 4 bases at J, with 13 bases between. CDR3 sequence: CASSQFFRGYNEQFF. The CDR3 coding sequence is TGCGCCAGCAGCCAGTTTTTCCGAGGGTACAATGAGCAGTTCTTC.

This clonotype came up many times. In DNA, the CDR3 is TGTGCCAGCTCTAGCGGGAGTGGCACCGGGGAGCTGTTTTTT. Its protein is CASSSGSGTGELFF. V gene TRBV28 combines with J gene TRBJ2-2, with 10 nucleotides matching TRBD2. This CDR3 is built from 14 residues. The V gene's germline CDR1 is MDHEN and CDR2 SYDVKM. V lost 8 bases to trimming and J lost 4 bases; unmatched junction nucleotides: 4.

This clonotype was detected only a few times. For the CDR3, the DNA is TGTGCCACCAGAAGGGGGCAGAGCACCGGGGAGCTGTTTTTT. Translating gives CATRRGQSTGELFF. J is TRBJ2-2 and V is TRBV15, with 7 nucleotides matching TRBD1. The germline gives CDR1 LNHNV, CDR2 YYDKDF (reference sequence). J was trimmed by 4 bases and V by 6 bases; bases with no gene match: 5. There are 14 residues in the CDR3.

This chain joins TRBV27 and TRBJ2-4; 12 positions match TRBD2. Germline V CDR1 and CDR2: MNHEY, SMNVEV (reference sequence). This CDR3 region has 16 residues. V trimming: 5 bases; J trimming: 5 bases; junction bases outside the gene matches: 7. The CDR3, as DNA: TGTGCCAGCAGTCCCGGACTAGCGGGATACGAAAACATTCAGTACTTC. It specifies CASSPGLAGYENIQYF.

J is TRBJ2-1 and V is TRBV11-1; no firm D call. The germline V and J ends were trimmed by 2 bases and 2 bases, with 13 bases remaining between them. This CDR3 has 16 residues. Per germline, CDR1 SGHAT and CDR2 FQDESV (reference sequence). The CDR3 loop reads CASSLRFGRAYNEQFF. The CDR3 nucleotides read TGTGCCAGCAGCTTAAGGTTCGGACGTGCCTACAATGAGCAGTTCTTC. The full variable domain, rest sourced from reference TRBV11-1 and TRBJ2-1, is EAEVAQSPRYKITEKSQAVAFWCDPISGHATLYWYRQILGQGPELLVQFQDESVVDDSQLPKDRFSAERLKGVDSTLKIQPAELGDSAMYLCASSLRFGRAYNEQFFGPGTRLTVL.

The gene calls are TRBV6-2 or TRBV6-3 and TRBJ2-1, with 9 bases identical to TRBD2. The CDR3 is made up of 15 amino acids. The V gene end was trimmed by 2 bases and the J gene end by 9 bases; junction bases not matched to a gene: 8. The germline V gene has CDR1 MNHEY and CDR2 SVGEGT. In DNA, the CDR3 is TGTGCCAGCAGTTACGGGCTAGCGGGAAGGGCTGAGCAGTTCTTC. This translates into CASSYGLAGRAEQFF.

The chain uses TRBV29-1 and TRBJ2-3, with D possibly matching TRBD2 (6 bases). V was trimmed by 2 bases and J by 0 bases, leaving 15 bases between them. CDR1 and CDR2 (germline): SQVTM, ANQGSEA. This CDR3 is built from 16 residues. The CDR3 DNA follows: TGCAGCGTTGAAATGGGGAGGTTGCGTAGCACAGATACGCAGTATTTT. This codes for CSVEMGRLRSTDTQYF.

Many counts were recorded for this clonotype. CDR3 in DNA: TGTGCCAGCAGCCAAGATGACGTGAGGCACGGGGGGAATACGGATACGCAGTATTTT. Protein: CASSQDDVRHGGNTDTQYF. This chain links TRBV4-2 with TRBJ2-3; 7 bases are a match to TRBD2. The CDR3 extends over 19 amino acids. J lost 6 bases, V lost 0 bases, and 18 bases had no gene match. CDR1 LGHNA and CDR2 YNFKEQ come from the germline V gene.

The V call is TRBV28, the J call TRBJ2-1; tentatively, D is TRBD1 or TRBD2 (5 bases each). Germline CDR1 MDHEN, CDR2 SYDVKM. The CDR3 length is 14 residues. The V gene lost 5 bases and the J gene lost 8 bases, with 16 bases spanning the gap. CDR3 sequence (DNA): TGTGCCAGCAGTACCGGGACCGGGTACGATGAGCAGTTCTTC. As protein: CASSTGTGYDEQFF.

The chain has TRBV4-3 and TRBJ2-2; D gene unclear. The CDR3 runs to 14 residues. Germline V lookup: CDR1 LGHNA, CDR2 YSLEER. The V gene lost 4 bases and the J gene lost 4 bases, with 10 bases spanning the gap. Here the CDR3 reads CASSPGSGTGELFF. CDR3 coding DNA: TGCGCCAGCAGCCCCGGATCCGGCACCGGGGAGCTGTTTTTT.

The sample holds a few counts of this clonotype. V gene TRBV28 combines with J gene TRBJ2-5; 11 bases agree with TRBD2. The trim removed 4 bases at V and 0 bases at J, leaving 4 bases unmatched. Germline CDR1 reads MDHEN; CDR2 reads SYDVKM. The CDR3 contains 16 residues. The CDR3 region is CASSSTSGGYQETQYF. CDR3 DNA: TGTGCCAGCAGTTCCACTAGCGGGGGCTACCAAGAGACCCAGTACTTC.

The V call is TRBV7-8, the J call TRBJ2-5; D gene uncertain. Trimming removed 2 bases at V and 2 bases at J, with 12 bases between. CDR1 is SGHVS and CDR2 is FQNEAQ in the germline V gene. The CDR3 is made up of 15 amino acids. CDR3 DNA: TGTGCCAGCAGCTTAACAAGGACGTTTCAAGAGACCCAGTACTTC. Translated: CASSLTRTFQETQYF.